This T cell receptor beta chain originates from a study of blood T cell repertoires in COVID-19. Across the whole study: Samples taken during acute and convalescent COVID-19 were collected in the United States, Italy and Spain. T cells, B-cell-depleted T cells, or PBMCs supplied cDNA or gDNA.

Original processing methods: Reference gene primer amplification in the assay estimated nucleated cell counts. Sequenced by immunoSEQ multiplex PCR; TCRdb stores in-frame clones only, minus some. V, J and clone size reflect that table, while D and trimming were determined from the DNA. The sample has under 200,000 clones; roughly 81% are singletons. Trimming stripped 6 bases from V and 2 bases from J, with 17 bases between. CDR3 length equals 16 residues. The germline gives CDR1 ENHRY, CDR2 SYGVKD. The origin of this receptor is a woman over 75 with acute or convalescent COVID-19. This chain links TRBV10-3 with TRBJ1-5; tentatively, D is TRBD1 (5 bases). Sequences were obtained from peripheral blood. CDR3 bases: TGTGCCATCAGATCAACAGGTGGGGGGGGCAATCAGCCCCAGCATTTT. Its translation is CAIRSTGGGGNQPQHF.